The 9 T cell receptor beta chains given below trace back to one sample, sequenced in a study of blood T cell repertoires in COVID-19. The table came from immunoSEQ multiplex PCR; TCRdb's copy has only in-frame clones and leaves some out. The sample has 100,000 to 150,000 clones; roughly 88% are singletons. Sequencing input: peripheral blood. These receptors all stem from a middle-aged man with acute or convalescent COVID-19.

The chain is built from TRBV5-1 and TRBJ2-2; 7 nucleotides align to TRBD1. This CDR3 contains 14 residues. With V trimmed by 4 bases and J by 4 bases, 4 bases remained unmatched. Per germline, CDR1 SGHRS and CDR2 YFSETQ. CDR3 loop: CASSPGTATGELFF. The CDR3 DNA is TGCGCCAGCAGCCCAGGGACAGCCACCGGGGAGCTGTTTTTT.

In nucleotides, the CDR3 is TGTGCCAGCAGCTCGGGACAGGGTGGGAGATTGGCCGGGGAGCTGTTTTTT. Amino acid sequence: CASSSGQGGRLAGELFF. This chain uses TRBV5-4 with TRBJ2-2; TRBD1 matches 9 bases. The CDR3 has 17 residues. With V trimmed by 3 bases and J by 6 bases, 12 bases remained unmatched. Germline V gene lookup returns CDR1 SGHNT and CDR2 YYREEE (reference sequence).

The chain uses TRBV3-1 (or the pseudogene TRBV3-2) and TRBJ2-3, with D unclear. CDR3 length: 12 amino acids. From germline, CDR1 is LGHDT and CDR2 YNNKEL (reference sequence). V lost 3 bases, J lost 2 bases, and 3 bases lay in between. The DNA for the CDR3 is TGTGCCAGCAGCCAGTACACAGATACGCAGTATTTT. Translating gives CASSQYTDTQYF.

The rearrangement links TRBV10-2 to TRBJ1-3; a possible D gene is TRBD1 (6 bases). Trimming left V 2 bases short and J 4 bases short, with 9 bases between. The CDR3 has 14 amino acids. Looked up from germline, CDR1 is WSHSY and CDR2 is SAAADI. The DNA of the CDR3 is TGCGCCAGCAGTGAGACAGGGAACGGAAACACCATATATTTT. Amino acid sequence: CASSETGNGNTIYF.

The chain uses TRBV5-1 and TRBJ1-6, with TRBD1 identical over 10 bases. V lost 5 bases to trimming and J lost 9 bases; unmatched junction nucleotides: 8. The CDR3 runs 15 residues. Germline V CDR1 and CDR2: SGHRS, YFSETQ. Here the CDR3 DNA reads TGCGCCAGCAGTACGGGACAGGGGCAAGGTTCACCCCTCCACTTT. Translation: CASSTGQGQGSPLHF.

This chain uses TRBV24-1 with TRBJ2-1, with D perhaps matching TRBD1 (6 bases). The V gene's germline CDR1 is KGHDR and CDR2 SFDVKD. Trimming stripped 4 bases from V and 9 bases from J, with 6 bases between. The CDR3 loop spans 11 amino acids. This CDR3 is CATSEDSEQFF. The CDR3 DNA follows: TGTGCCACCAGTGAGGACAGTGAGCAGTTCTTC.

The chain employs TRBV28 and TRBJ1-1; D possibly corresponds to TRBD1 (5 bases). CDR3 length equals 13 residues. The V gene lost 6 bases and the J gene lost 12 bases, with 20 bases spanning the gap. Looked up from germline, CDR1 is MDHEN and CDR2 is SYDVKM. CDR3 in amino acids: CASSHRTWGIPFF. The DNA for the CDR3 is TGTGCCAGCAGCCATAGGACGTGGGGCATACCTTTCTTT.

The J gene is TRBJ1-5, the V gene TRBV11-2, with no clear D. The CDR3 is made up of 15 amino acids. Per germline, CDR1 SGHAT and CDR2 FQNNGV. V was clipped by 5 bases and J by 3 bases, with 14 bases between them. The CDR3 DNA follows: TGTGCCAGCAGCCGATTGCCGGGGTACAATCAGCCCCAGCATTTT. Translation: CASSRLPGYNQPQHF.

This chain joins TRBV11-2 and TRBJ1-1; D is unclear. The CDR3 sequence is 12 residues long. Trimming took off 5 bases at V and 3 bases at J, with 7 bases between the two ends. Germline V gene lookup returns CDR1 SGHAT and CDR2 FQNNGV. CDR3 nucleotide sequence: TGTGCCAGCAGCCTTCGAGACACTGAAGCTTTCTTT. Its translation is CASSLRDTEAFF. The whole variable domain, remainder taken from reference TRBV11-2 and TRBJ1-1, is EAGVAQSPRYKIIEKRQSVAFWCNPISGHATLYWYQQILGQGPKLLIQFQNNGVVDDSQLPKDRFSAERLKGVDSTLKIQPAKLEDSAVYLCASSLRDTEAFFGQGTRLTVV.